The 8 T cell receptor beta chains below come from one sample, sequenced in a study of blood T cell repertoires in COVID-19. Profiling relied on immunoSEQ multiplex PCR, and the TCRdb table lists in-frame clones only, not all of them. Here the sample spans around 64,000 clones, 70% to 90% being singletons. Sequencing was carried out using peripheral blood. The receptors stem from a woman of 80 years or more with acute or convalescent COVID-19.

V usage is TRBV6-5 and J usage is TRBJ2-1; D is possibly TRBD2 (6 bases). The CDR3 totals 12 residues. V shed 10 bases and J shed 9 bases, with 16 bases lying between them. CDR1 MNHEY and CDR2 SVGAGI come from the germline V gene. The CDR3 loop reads CAIQRRGTEQFF. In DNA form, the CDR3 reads TGTGCCATCCAGCGGAGGGGAACTGAGCAGTTCTTC.

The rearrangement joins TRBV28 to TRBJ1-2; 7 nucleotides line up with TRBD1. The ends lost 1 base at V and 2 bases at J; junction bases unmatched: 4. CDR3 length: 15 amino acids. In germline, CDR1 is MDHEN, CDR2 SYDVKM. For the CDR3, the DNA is TGTGCCAGCAGTTTATCGACAGGGTGGAACTATGGCTACACCTTC. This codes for CASSLSTGWNYGYTF.

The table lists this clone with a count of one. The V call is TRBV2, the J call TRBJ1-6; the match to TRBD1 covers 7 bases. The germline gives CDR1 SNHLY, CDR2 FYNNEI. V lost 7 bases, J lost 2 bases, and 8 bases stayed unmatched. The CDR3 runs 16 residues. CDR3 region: CASILDRATYNSPLHF. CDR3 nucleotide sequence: TGTGCCAGCATCCTAGACAGGGCCACCTATAATTCACCCCTCCACTTT.

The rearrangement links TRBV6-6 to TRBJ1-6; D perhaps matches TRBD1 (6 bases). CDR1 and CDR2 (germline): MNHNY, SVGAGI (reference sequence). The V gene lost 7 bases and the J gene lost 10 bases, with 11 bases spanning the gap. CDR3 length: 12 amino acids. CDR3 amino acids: CASTGVNSPLHF. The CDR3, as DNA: TGTGCCAGCACAGGGGTGAACTCACCCCTCCACTTT.

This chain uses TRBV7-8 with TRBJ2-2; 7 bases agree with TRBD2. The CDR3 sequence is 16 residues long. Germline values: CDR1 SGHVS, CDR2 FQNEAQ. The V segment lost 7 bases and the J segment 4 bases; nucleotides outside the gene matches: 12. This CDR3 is CASTPPRRESTGELFF. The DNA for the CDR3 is TGTGCCAGCACCCCCCCCAGGCGGGAGAGCACCGGGGAGCTGTTTTTT.

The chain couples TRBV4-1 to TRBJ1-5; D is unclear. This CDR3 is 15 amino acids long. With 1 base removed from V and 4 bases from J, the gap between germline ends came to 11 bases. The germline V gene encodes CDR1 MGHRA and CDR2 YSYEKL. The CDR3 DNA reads TGCGCCAGCAGCCAAGCTACTATGGGTAATCAGCCCCAGCATTTT. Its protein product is CASSQATMGNQPQHF.

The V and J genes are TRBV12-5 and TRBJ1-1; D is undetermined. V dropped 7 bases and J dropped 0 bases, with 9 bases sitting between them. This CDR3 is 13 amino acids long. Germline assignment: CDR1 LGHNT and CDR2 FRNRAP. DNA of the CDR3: TGTGCTAGTGCGCCGGGGATGAACACTGAAGCTTTCTTT. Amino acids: CASAPGMNTEAFF. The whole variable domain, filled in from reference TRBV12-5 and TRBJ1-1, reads DARVTQTPRHKVTEMGQEVTMRCQPILGHNTVFWYRQTMMQGLELLAYFRNRAPLDDSGMPKDRFSAEMPDATLATLKIQPSEPRDSAVYFCASAPGMNTEAFFGQGTRLTVV.

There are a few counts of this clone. The CDR3 spells CASKSRGGAASWGYTF. The CDR3 bases are TGTGCCAGCAAGAGTCGCGGAGGGGCGGCCTCCTGGGGCTACACCTTC. The chain uses TRBV7-2 and TRBJ1-2; tentative D call: TRBD1 (5 bases). This CDR3 is built from 16 residues. Trimming removed 7 bases from V and 8 bases from J, with 26 bases in between. CDR1 and CDR2 from the germline V gene are SGHTA and FQGNSA.